A selection of T cell receptor beta chains follows, all from one sample in a study of shared clonotypes between healthy human individuals. Method: immunoSEQ multiplex PCR; TCRdb's copy keeps in-frame clones and lacks some. The top ten hold approximately 1.2% of the sample, which has about 1.5 million clones, more than 95% seen once. The sequencing input was naive CD4+ T cells sorted from blood. The receptors here all came from a man under 40 in good health. The CDR3 runs from the conserved cysteine through the conserved F or W. The D gene is left open where the match is weak. Size is omitted from some rows. Given values are once, few, many or a class for expanded clones.

d_call	j_call	clone_size	v_call	cdr3_nt	cdr3_aa
-	TRBJ2-3	-	TRBV5-8	TGTGCCAGCAGCCCAGGGACTGCCGTCACAGATACGCAGTATTTT	CASSPGTAVTDTQYF
-	TRBJ2-1	-	TRBV5-1	TGCGCCAGCGCCCCGCCCAGGAGCTCCTACAATGAGCAGTTCTTC	CASAPPRSSYNEQFF
-	TRBJ1-5	-	TRBV6-1	TGTGCCAGCAGTGAAAACCCACCGGGAGGCAATCAGCCCCAGCATTTT	CASSENPPGGNQPQHF
-	TRBJ2-7	-	TRBV29-1	TGCAGCGCTACAGGGACCCTCTACGAGCAGTACTTC	CSATGTLYEQYF
TRBD1	TRBJ2-7	-	TRBV28	TGTGCCAGCGAGGGGTTGGGACAGGGGCCGGACGAGCAGTACTTC	CASEGLGQGPDEQYF
-	TRBJ1-4	-	TRBV23-1	TGCGCCAGCAACAGGATTATGGGTGAAAAACTGTTTTTT	CASNRIMGEKLFF
TRBD2	TRBJ2-5	-	TRBV18	TGTGCCAGCTCACCGACTAGCGGGAGGGAAGAGACCCAGTACTTC	CASSPTSGREETQYF
TRBD1	TRBJ2-4	-	TRBV9	TGTGCCAGCAGCGCCCCTTCTGGACAGGGCAACATTCAGTACTTC	CASSAPSGQGNIQYF
-	TRBJ2-7	-	TRBV23-1	TGCGCCAGCTCCACCCGTGACTCAGTGAAGGGCGAGCAGTACTTC	CASSTRDSVKGEQYF
-	TRBJ1-1	once	TRBV28	TGTGCCGGAGGAGGTTACACTGAAGCTTTCTTT	CAGGGYTEAFF
-	TRBJ2-5	-	TRBV15	TGTGCCACCAGGACGGGTAAGACCCAGTACTTC	CATRTGKTQYF
TRBD1	TRBJ1-2	-	TRBV18	TGTGCCAGCTCACCCCCGGGACAGGGTAACGGCTACACCTTC	CASSPPGQGNGYTF
TRBD2	TRBJ2-1	-	TRBV2	TGTGCCAGCAGTGAAGCGCGTCCTAGCGGGGGTAAATCATGGGTAAATGAGCAGTTCTTC	CASSEARPSGGKSWVNEQFF
TRBD1	TRBJ1-1	-	TRBV5-6	TGTGCCAGCAGCTTGGTTTTCAGGACAGGGAACACTGAAGCTTTCTTT	CASSLVFRTGNTEAFF
TRBD1	TRBJ1-1	-	TRBV9	TGTGCCAGCAGCGCGGACAGGGGAGAAGCTTTCTTT	CASSADRGEAFF
-	TRBJ2-7	-	TRBV25-1	TGTGCCAGCATGGGGGGCGAGCAGTACTTC	CASMGGEQYF
-	TRBJ1-1	-	TRBV7-3	TGTGCCAGCAGCCTCCTCTCGGCAAACACTGAAGCTTTCTTT	CASSLLSANTEAFF
-	TRBJ1-1	-	TRBV18	TGTGCCAGCTCACCAGTACAGGACGCGCAGGCTTTCTTT	CASSPVQDAQAFF
-	TRBJ1-4	-	TRBV28	TGTGCCAGCAGTGGAGGGGTTCCTAATGAAAAACTGTTTTTT	CASSGGVPNEKLFF
-	TRBJ2-7	-	TRBV2	TGTGCCAGCAGTGAAACTTGGCAGTCCGGGCAGTACTTC	CASSETWQSGQYF
TRBD1	TRBJ1-4	-	TRBV19	TGTGCCAGTAGGGCGCACAGGGGGCCGGTTGAAAAACTGTTTTTT	CASRAHRGPVEKLFF
TRBD2	TRBJ2-7	-	TRBV19	TGTGCCAGTAGTACTATAGCGGGAGAGCGCTACGAGCAGTACTTC	CASSTIAGERYEQYF
-	TRBJ1-1	-	TRBV15	TGTGCCACCAGCAGAGATGGGCAGACAGCGAACACTGAAGCTTTCTTT	CATSRDGQTANTEAFF
-	TRBJ1-1	-	TRBV7-3	TGTGCCAGCAGGCGCTCCAGGAACACTGAAGCTTTCTTT	CASRRSRNTEAFF
-	TRBJ2-4	-	TRBV5-8	TGTGCCAGCAGAGGACCCCCGAGGGCCAAAAACATTCAGTACTTC	CASRGPPRAKNIQYF
-	TRBJ1-2	-	TRBV21-1	TGTGCCAGCAGCAGAATCGGGACAGGGGCTGGCTACACCTTC	CASSRIGTGAGYTF
-	TRBJ2-2	-	TRBV7-9	TGTGCCAGCAGCTCTCAGGGGAACACCGGGGAGCTGTTTTTT	CASSSQGNTGELFF
TRBD2	TRBJ2-7	-	TRBV28	TGTGCCAGCAGTTTACAAGCGGGAGTTCGCGAGCAGTACTTC	CASSLQAGVREQYF
TRBD2	TRBJ2-1	once	TRBV28	TGTGCCAGCAAGCGGGAGGCTGAGCAGTTCTTC	CASKREAEQFF
TRBD1	TRBJ2-5	-	TRBV6-1	TGTGCCAGCAGCCCCACAGGGGGCGAAGGAGAGACCCAGTACTTC	CASSPTGGEGETQYF
-	TRBJ2-7	once	TRBV5-5	TGTGCCAGCATCCCGGCGGCCGTCAGCTCCTACGAGCAGTACTTC	CASIPAAVSSYEQYF
TRBD1	TRBJ2-3	once	TRBV19	TGTGCCAGTAGTTCGAGGACAGGGGGATCTAGCACAGATACGCAGTATTTT	CASSSRTGGSSTDTQYF
TRBD2	TRBJ2-1	-	TRBV7-6	TGTGCCAGCAGCCTCGGGACTAGCGGGAAAGATGAGCAGTTCTTC	CASSLGTSGKDEQFF
TRBD1	TRBJ1-5	-	TRBV27	TGTGCCAGCAGCCCTGACAGGGCGACCCAGCCCCAGCATTTT	CASSPDRATQPQHF
-	TRBJ2-1	-	TRBV5-1	TGCGCCAGCAGCTACGACCCGCGCGATGAGCAGTTCTTC	CASSYDPRDEQFF
TRBD1	TRBJ2-5	-	TRBV4-1	TGCGCCAGCAGCCAAGATCGGACAGGGGAGCAAGAGACCCAGTACTTC	CASSQDRTGEQETQYF
-	TRBJ2-1	-	TRBV11-3	TGTGCCAGCAGCTTTGCGGGTACCTACAATGAGCAGTTCTTC	CASSFAGTYNEQFF
-	TRBJ2-2	-	TRBV11-1	TGTGCCAGCAGTGAGCGCACCGGGGAGCTGTTTTTT	CASSERTGELFF
-	TRBJ2-7	-	TRBV19	TGTGCCAGTAGTATAGTGGGCGCCTACGAGCAGTACTTC	CASSIVGAYEQYF
-	TRBJ2-3	-	TRBV21-1	TGTGCCAGCAGCAGAAACAAGACCCCAAACACAGATACGCAGTATTTT	CASSRNKTPNTDTQYF
-	TRBJ1-4	-	TRBV29-1	TGCAGCGTGGCGGGGGGGGATGAAAAACTGTTTTTT	CSVAGGDEKLFF
-	TRBJ2-1	-	TRBV7-7	TGTGCCAGCAGCTTACTTCCAGCCCCAGGGGACAATGAGCAGTTCTTC	CASSLLPAPGDNEQFF
-	TRBJ1-4	-	TRBV10-3	TGTGCCATCAGTGATGGAGACACCTCGGGAACTAATGAAAAACTGTTTTTT	CAISDGDTSGTNEKLFF